A selection of T cell receptor beta chains follows, all from one sample in a study of technical replicates of blood from a few donors. Profiling relied on immunoSEQ multiplex PCR, and the TCRdb table lists in-frame clones only, not all of them. Here the sample spans more than 11,000 clones, roughly 84% being singletons. Sample: PBMCs. Source of these receptors: a human donor in good health. The CDR3 runs from the conserved cysteine through the conserved F or W. The D gene is left open where the match is weak. Clone sizes are given selectively: once, few, many, or a class where the clone is expanded.

CASSGENTDTQYF,TGTGCCAGCAGTGGGGAGAACACAGATACGCAGTATTTT,once,TRBJ2-3,TRBV2,NA
CAWNRVNEKLFF,TGTGCCTGGAACAGGGTTAATGAAAAACTGTTTTTT,NA,TRBJ1-4,TRBV30,NA
CASSPSPGNQPQHF,TGTGCCAGCAGTCCCAGCCCAGGGAATCAGCCCCAGCATTTT,few,TRBJ1-5,TRBV6-1,NA
CASTKSAGPYEQYF,TGTGCCAGCACCAAATCGGCAGGGCCCTACGAGCAGTACTTC,NA,TRBJ2-7,TRBV6-6,NA
CAWSVPGAGGANVLTF,TGTGCCTGGAGTGTACCAGGGGCCGGTGGGGCCAACGTCCTGACTTTC,NA,TRBJ2-6,TRBV30,NA
CASRLGSGETQYF,TGTGCCAGCAGGCTCGGGTCTGGCGAGACCCAGTACTTC,NA,TRBJ2-5,TRBV6-1,NA
CSVDGAGSTDTQYF,TGCAGCGTTGATGGGGCGGGAAGCACAGATACGCAGTATTTT,NA,TRBJ2-3,TRBV29-1,NA
CASSSPDRGYGYTF,TGTGCCAGCAGTTCCCCGGACAGAGGGTATGGCTACACCTTC,NA,TRBJ1-2,TRBV6-5,NA
CAWSVQRNTIYF,TGTGCCTGGAGTGTACAGAGAAACACCATATATTTT,NA,TRBJ1-3,TRBV30,NA
CASSFRQGADGYTF,TGTGCCAGCAGCTTCAGGCAGGGGGCGGATGGCTACACCTTC,NA,TRBJ1-2,TRBV5-6,TRBD1
CASSFSYQAGINEQFF,TGTGCCAGCAGTTTTTCTTATCAAGCGGGAATCAATGAGCAGTTCTTC,once,TRBJ2-1,TRBV28,TRBD2
CASSGTGYEKLFF,TGTGCCAGCAGTGGGACAGGGTATGAAAAACTGTTTTTT,NA,TRBJ1-4,TRBV2,TRBD1
CASSQDAGLGATEAFF,TGCGCCAGCAGCCAAGATGCGGGTTTGGGGGCCACTGAAGCTTTCTTT,once,TRBJ1-1,TRBV4-1,NA
CASSPRLAESDTQYF,TGTGCCAGCAGCCCGCGACTAGCCGAGTCGGATACGCAGTATTTT,NA,TRBJ2-3,TRBV11-1,TRBD2
CASSGTSGRSEQFF,TGTGCCAGCAGTGGGACTAGCGGGAGGAGTGAGCAGTTCTTC,NA,TRBJ2-1,TRBV2,TRBD2
CASSLGGSGNPETQYF,TGTGCCAGCAGCTTGGGCGGTAGCGGGAATCCGGAGACCCAGTACTTC,NA,TRBJ2-5,TRBV5-5,TRBD2
CASSEDKIYGYTF,TGCGCCAGCAGCGAGGACAAGATCTATGGCTACACCTTC,NA,TRBJ1-2,TRBV5-1,NA
CASRRTSGSYNEQFF,TGTGCCAGCAGGCGTACTAGCGGGAGTTACAATGAGCAGTTCTTC,NA,TRBJ2-1,TRBV11-2,TRBD2
CATSRDIRRSGANVLTF,TGTGCCACCAGCAGAGACATCAGGCGCTCTGGGGCCAACGTCCTGACTTTC,NA,TRBJ2-6,TRBV15,NA
CASSLASGYNQPQHF,TGCGCCAGCAGCTTGGCCTCGGGTTACAATCAGCCCCAGCATTTT,NA,TRBJ1-5,TRBV5-1,NA
CASSWQGNSGNTIYF,TGTGCCAGCAGTTGGCAGGGTAACTCTGGAAACACCATATATTTT,NA,TRBJ1-3,TRBV6-5,NA
CAISVSGRALNEQFF,TGTGCCATCAGTGTAAGCGGGAGGGCCTTGAATGAGCAGTTCTTC,once,TRBJ2-1,TRBV10-3,TRBD2
CASSPSQGADTQYF,TGTGCCAGCAGCCCAAGTCAGGGGGCAGATACGCAGTATTTT,NA,TRBJ2-3,TRBV13,TRBD1
CASSTQREVNTEAFF,TGTGCCAGCAGCACCCAACGGGAGGTTAACACTGAAGCTTTCTTT,NA,TRBJ1-1,TRBV21-1,NA
CASLRGGYGYTF,TGTGCCAGCCTCCGAGGGGGCTATGGCTACACCTTC,few,TRBJ1-2,TRBV27,NA
CASSEAGIVNEQFF,TGTGCCAGCAGTGAGGCAGGGATTGTAAATGAGCAGTTCTTC,NA,TRBJ2-1,TRBV6-4,NA
CASRGLAFSYEQYF,TGTGCCAGCAGGGGACTAGCGTTCTCCTACGAGCAGTACTTC,NA,TRBJ2-7,TRBV2,TRBD2
CAWRYRYLYNEQFF,TGTGCCTGGAGATATAGATACCTCTACAATGAGCAGTTCTTC,NA,TRBJ2-1,TRBV30,NA
CASSFGGGTDTQYF,TGCGCCAGCAGCTTTGGAGGAGGCACAGATACGCAGTATTTT,few,TRBJ2-3,TRBV5-1,NA
CASSWTSNTGELFF,TGTGCCAGCAGCTGGACTTCGAACACCGGGGAGCTGTTTTTT,NA,TRBJ2-2,TRBV7-9,NA
CASSPGLAGQQETQYF,TGCGCCAGCAGCCCGGGACTAGCGGGACAGCAAGAGACCCAGTACTTC,NA,TRBJ2-5,TRBV5-1,TRBD2
CASSPGQGSYEQYF,TGCGCCAGCAGCCCGGGACAGGGATCCTACGAGCAGTACTTC,NA,TRBJ2-7,TRBV5-1,TRBD1
CSVLTGSLYEQYF,TGCAGCGTTCTCACAGGGTCTTTATACGAGCAGTACTTC,NA,TRBJ2-7,TRBV29-1,NA
CASSESPTVTQYF,TGCGCCAGCAGTGAGTCTCCAACGGTGACCCAGTACTTC,NA,TRBJ2-5,TRBV10-2,NA
CASSGDRGLGTEAFF,TGTGCCAGCAGTGGCGACAGGGGGCTAGGCACTGAAGCTTTCTTT,few,TRBJ1-1,TRBV28,TRBD1
CASSYDRVFVYEQYF,TGTGCCAGCAGCTACGACAGAGTGTTTGTCTACGAGCAGTACTTC,NA,TRBJ2-7,TRBV21-1,NA
CASSEEGLNQPQHF,TGTGCCAGCAGTGAAGAGGGACTTAATCAGCCCCAGCATTTT,NA,TRBJ1-5,TRBV6-1,NA
CASSRTLAHSNQPQHF,TGTGCCAGCAGTCGGACACTAGCCCATAGCAATCAGCCCCAGCATTTT,NA,TRBJ1-5,TRBV2,NA
CASSQDVGAAYGYTF,TGTGCCAGCAGCCAAGACGTAGGTGCGGCCTATGGCTACACCTTC,NA,TRBJ1-2,TRBV4-2,NA
CASSFVGLAENTGELFF,TGTGCCAGCAGTTTTGTGGGACTAGCGGAGAACACCGGGGAGCTGTTTTTT,NA,TRBJ2-2,TRBV27,TRBD2
CSVESPTSGVYEQYF,TGCAGCGTTGAATCCCCGACTAGTGGAGTCTACGAGCAGTACTTC,NA,TRBJ2-7,TRBV29-1,NA
CSTRGVETQYF,TGCAGTACGCGCGGGGTAGAGACCCAGTACTTC,NA,TRBJ2-5,TRBV20-1,NA
CASTLGRMAEAFF,TGTGCCAGCACGCTGGGGAGGATGGCTGAAGCTTTCTTT,NA,TRBJ1-1,TRBV2,NA
CASSEGGSGELFF,TGCGCCAGCAGCGAAGGGGGCTCCGGGGAGCTGTTTTTT,NA,TRBJ2-2,TRBV5-1,TRBD1
CASWVRGGPTDTQYF,TGCGCCAGCTGGGTACGGGGAGGGCCAACAGATACGCAGTATTTT,NA,TRBJ2-3,TRBV5-1,TRBD2
CAWSRGQSRDTQYF,TGTGCCTGGAGCCGGGGACAGTCGCGGGATACGCAGTATTTT,NA,TRBJ2-3,TRBV30,TRBD1
CASSSAGQETQYF,TGTGCCAGCAGCTCGGCAGGGCAAGAGACCCAGTACTTC,NA,TRBJ2-5,TRBV7-2,NA
CASSESLLSGTSGNTGELFF,TGCGCCAGCAGTGAGTCCCTATTGTCCGGGACTAGCGGGAACACCGGGGAGCTGTTTTTT,NA,TRBJ2-2,TRBV10-1,TRBD2